Included here is one T cell receptor (beta chain) sequence, with context. The clone's antigen remains unknown. Base-call qualities are not available, and no considerably larger clone is one nucleotide away. Using the deep immunoSEQ assay, multiplex PCR amplified TCR CDR3 regions from genomic DNA. Extracted genomic DNA from each cell subset was spread evenly across all wells of several immunoSEQ 96-well plates, with each plate serving as a replicate. For sorted subsets, about 0.2 ug genomic DNA, equal to tens of thousands of T cell genomes, was loaded into each replicate PCR. Purified libraries were quantified with a Qubit 3.0 fluorometer, sized on a Bioanalyzer 2100, and re-quantified with the KAPA Library Quantification kit. A separate single-read 150-cycle Illumina NextSeq 550 flow cell was used to sequence each immunoSEQ 96-well plate. The authors processed their data as follows. Because the immunoSEQ output held only junctional sequences and lacked quality scores, the filtering could not match the filtering applied to full-length reads. To assign V/J genes and CDR3, sequences were annotated against IMGT germline references using PyIR, a Python wrapper for IgBLAST v1.9. Reads were removed for weak V/J assignments (E-value above 1e-6), missing CDR3, stop codons, out-of-frame junctions, or ambiguous translated residues. A V3J clonotype was defined by an identical inferred V gene, J gene, and CDR3 amino acid sequence. Percentage overlap between repertoires was calculated by dividing the number of shared unique clonotypes by the size of the smaller repertoire. Richness of each repertoire was evaluated using RTK rarefaction, the Chao1 estimator, and Recon v2.1 estimates of unobserved clonotypes. Generation probabilities were computed with OLGA for all TCRbeta clonotypes obtained by the gDNA method from several donors. As stored in TCRdb, this immuneACCESS dataset retains in-frame rearrangements with V and J assigned. A fraction of the clones does not appear; measured against another copy, unresolved V genes explain less than half of the discrepancy, and the remainder lacks a known reason. D and trimming were read from the DNA, whereas the V and J calls and clone size are those reported in that table. Within this sample are 2 million to 2.5 million clones, with approximately 96% of them counted one time only. Of the sample, approximately 0.13% falls within the top ten clones.

The donors were healthy, HIV-negative adults with no recently reported acute infections or vaccinations. Every donor was a Caucasian adult living in Nashville, Tennessee, USA. CD4+ T cells were enriched by magnetic negative selection; naive cells were then positively selected on CD45RA, and the negative fraction formed the memory subset. Blood was collected by leukapheresis, and PBMCs were isolated by Ficoll-Histopaque density gradient centrifugation and then cryopreserved in liquid nitrogen vapor phase. Analytical flow cytometry was used to check the purity and quantity of every magnetically sorted T cell population. Genomic DNA was isolated from each sorted fraction and quantified by UV absorbance on a Nanodrop 2000c. The sample originates from a study of shared clonotypes between healthy human individuals (dated by TCRdb to 2020 to 2022). With respect to the entire study: The cohort comprised two women and a few men aged 18 to 49 years. For each donor, CD4 naive and CD4 memory were each given three plates, CD8 naive was given two plates, and CD8 memory was given one plate. To estimate repertoire size and how much clonotype sharing occurs between individuals, the study deeply sequenced the blood TCR repertoires of roughly 5 healthy adults. To increase sequencing depth and limit assay-specific biases, different laboratories used diverse techniques to prepare libraries and sequence TCR repertoires. Leukapheresis yielded between about 0.85 and 9 billion PBMCs per donor.

Broad study findings and their caveats: Because the study included a small number of donors, the genetic and exposure-history diversity represented was limited. Rarefaction of sorted-subset datasets indicated incomplete sequencing despite the large sequencing depth. Compared with non-shared clonotypes, the clonotypes found in all four sorted-subset donors had higher generation probabilities. Sampling was restricted to blood, and TCR repertoires in tissues likely differ from the TCR repertoires found in blood. Estimated clonotype richness was generally larger for naive than for memory subsets. When four donors were compared, the shared fraction of clonotypes was about 5% for naive CD4, less than 4% for naive CD8, 2.3% for memory CD4, and 0.35% to 0.4% for memory CD8. Pairwise subsampling indicated that sequencing depth was expected to affect the degree of clonotype sharing among donors.

V was cut back by 7 bases and J by 4 bases, leaving a gap of 19 bases between them. The CDR3 spans 15 residues, from the cysteine through the phenylalanine. The DNA shown is the 45-base CDR3, in frame from base 1. In the germline V gene, CDR1 corresponds to MDHEN and CDR2 to SYDVKM. The source of this sequence is a young man in good health. The chain is encoded by TRBV28 joined to TRBJ1-1; the D region possibly corresponds to TRBD1 (6 bases align). Material for sequencing was naive CD4+ T cells sorted from blood. The cell subset or site label for this specimen denotes: CD45RA+ positively selected. The encoded CDR3 is CASTLEGGPGTEAFF. The bases are TGTGCCAGCACCCTCGAGGGGGGTCCTGGCACTGAAGCTTTCTTT.